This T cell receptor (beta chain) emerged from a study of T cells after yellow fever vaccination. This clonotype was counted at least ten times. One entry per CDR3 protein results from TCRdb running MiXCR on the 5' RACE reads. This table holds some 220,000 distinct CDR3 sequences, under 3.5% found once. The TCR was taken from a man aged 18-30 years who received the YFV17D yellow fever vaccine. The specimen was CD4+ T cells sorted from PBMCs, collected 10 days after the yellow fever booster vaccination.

The CDR3 DNA reads TGCAGTGCCTTCCTAGCGGGGGGGAAGAACACCGGGGAGCTGTTTTTT. It yields the protein CSAFLAGGKNTGELFF. The chain joins TRBV20-1 to TRBJ2-2; 12 nucleotides align to TRBD2. The germline CDR1 and CDR2 sequences are DFQATT and SNEGSKA (reference sequence). The CDR3 consists of 16 residues. Trimming removed 6 bases from V and 1 base from J; junction bases left unmatched: 6.